The 30 T cell receptor beta chains listed next were all sequenced from one sample in a study of blood T cell repertoires in COVID-19. Sequenced by immunoSEQ multiplex PCR; TCRdb stores in-frame clones only, minus some. The profile shows just under 250,000 clones, about 89% of them singletons. What was sequenced was PBMCs or T cells enriched from blood (not recorded which). Receptors were obtained from a woman aged 30 to 39 who had recovered from COVID-19.

Note on this clone: One end of the junction is discordant with germline, which a read error may explain. V is TRBV20-1 and J is TRBJ1-1; D call uncertain. CDR1 and CDR2 from the germline V gene are DFQATT and SNEGSKA (reference sequence). This CDR3 has 10 residues. This chain's CDR3 is CNARVQRTFF. CDR3 nucleotide sequence: TGCAATGCTAGAGTCCAGCGTACCTTCTTT.

The chain couples TRBV30 to TRBJ1-4, with a weak D call TRBD1 (6 bases). Per the germline V gene, CDR1 is GTSNPN and CDR2 is SVGIG (reference sequence). The ends were cut back, 1 base at V and 7 bases at J, with 13 bases in the middle. This CDR3 contains 14 residues. The CDR3 nucleotides are TGTGCCTGGAGTGGGGGGGGCGGGCCTGAAAAACTGTTTTTT. Encoded protein: CAWSGGGGPEKLFF.

This clone has just one count. V usage is TRBV12-3 or TRBV12-4 and J usage is TRBJ1-3; D unresolved. Trimming cost V 3 bases and J 6 bases, with 9 bases left between them. The CDR3 runs 13 residues. The CDR3 nucleotides are TGTGCCAGCAGTTTCTGGGCGAAAAACACCATATATTTT. It encodes CASSFWAKNTIYF.

The CDR3 here is CASSLTETSLGSQETQYF. CDR3 DNA: TGTGCCAGCAGCTTAACTGAGACATCCCTCGGAAGCCAAGAGACCCAGTACTTC. This chain connects TRBV7-8 to TRBJ2-5; D not certain. Germline V gives CDR1 SGHVS, CDR2 FQNEAQ. The CDR3 has 18 residues. V lost 2 bases and J lost 1, with 20 bases in between.

The V and J genes are TRBV4-2 and TRBJ2-1, with TRBD2 matching 8 bases. This CDR3 has 17 residues. Germline V lookup: CDR1 LGHNA, CDR2 YNFKEQ. With 1 base clipped from V and 2 bases from J, the junction kept 7 bases outside the gene matches. Here the CDR3 DNA reads TGTGCCAGCAGCCAAGTAGGTAGCGGGGCGACCTACAATGAGCAGTTCTTC. Its protein is CASSQVGSGATYNEQFF.

The chain combines TRBV19 with TRBJ2-5; 8 bases are shared with TRBD1. J was trimmed by 2 bases and V by 1 base; bases with no gene match: 0. The CDR3 has 14 amino acids. CDR1 LNHDA and CDR2 SQIVND come from the germline V gene (reference sequence). The CDR3: CASSIGTGQETQYF. The CDR3 coding sequence is TGTGCCAGTAGTATAGGGACAGGGCAAGAGACCCAGTACTTC.

The chain links TRBV27 to TRBJ1-4; a weak D match, TRBD1 (5 bases). Per germline, CDR1 MNHEY and CDR2 SMNVEV (reference sequence). The CDR3 length is 15 residues. V lost 0 bases, J lost 7 bases, and 12 bases lay in between. This chain's CDR3 is CASSLSGGRGEKLFF. CDR3 sequence (DNA): TGTGCCAGCAGTTTATCCGGGGGTCGGGGTGAAAAACTGTTTTTT.

The chain couples TRBV4-3 to TRBJ1-6; tentatively, D is TRBD1 (5 bases). V lost 0 bases and J 12 bases, leaving 15 bases between the germline ends. Germline CDR1 and CDR2: LGHNA and YSLEER. The CDR3 sequence is 15 residues long. DNA of the CDR3: TGCGCCAGCAGCCAAGATCAGGGCAGGTTGGAACCCCTCCACTTT. Its protein is CASSQDQGRLEPLHF.

The V gene is TRBV19, the J gene TRBJ2-1; 11 bases align to TRBD2. Germline V lookup: CDR1 LNHDA, CDR2 SQIVND (reference sequence). With 8 bases clipped from V and 4 bases from J, the junction kept 22 bases outside the gene matches. The CDR3 consists of 20 residues. In DNA form, the CDR3 reads TGTGCCAGTTCCACCCCACCTCTAGCGGGAGGCCTCCTACGTTACAATGAGCAGTTCTTC. Translated: CASSTPPLAGGLLRYNEQFF.

The V call is TRBV18, the J call TRBJ2-3, with 7 bases that match TRBD1. Germline trimming cut 6 bases from V and 1 base from J; bases unmatched to any gene: 7. The CDR3 sequence is 15 residues long. Looked up from germline, CDR1 is KGHSH and CDR2 is LQKENI. In nucleotides, the CDR3 is TGTGCCAGCTCTCGCGACAGGGTTGGCACAGATACGCAGTATTTT. It codes for CASSRDRVGTDTQYF.

The rearrangement uses TRBV4-3 and TRBJ1-1; 7 nucleotides line up with TRBD1. Germline CDR1 LGHNA, CDR2 YSLEER. The CDR3 covers 14 residues. V was clipped by 0 bases and J by 10 bases; unmatched bases: 8. The CDR3 DNA follows: TGCGCCAGCAGCCAAGAAGCTAGGACAGGCGGAGCTTTCTTT. Protein product: CASSQEARTGGAFF.

V gene TRBV2 combines with J gene TRBJ1-1; D is undetermined. This CDR3 region has 11 residues. Germline assignment: CDR1 SNHLY and CDR2 FYNNEI. Trimming shortened V by 7 bases and J by 5 bases, and 8 bases separated the two germline ends. The CDR3 spells CASNRDTEAFF. In nucleotides, the CDR3 is TGTGCCAGCAATAGAGATACTGAAGCTTTCTTT.

This sequence joins TRBV6-5 and TRBJ1-6; TRBD1 matches 10 bases. This CDR3 is built from 14 residues. V was pared by 6 bases and J by 13 bases, with 9 bases of the junction left unmatched. In germline, CDR1 is MNHEY, CDR2 SVGAGI. The CDR3 nucleotides read TGTGCCAGCAGCGGGGACAGGGGCTATGCGCCCCTCCACTTT. It specifies CASSGDRGYAPLHF.

There are a few counts of this clone. CDR3 sequence: CASSQARGSYNEQFF. In nucleotides, the CDR3 is TGTGCCAGCAGCCAAGCTCGGGGATCCTACAATGAGCAGTTCTTC. This chain joins TRBV3-1 (or the pseudogene TRBV3-2) and TRBJ2-1; the D gene is possibly TRBD2 (5 bases). The CDR3 totals 15 residues. V was shortened by 1 base and J by 1 base, with 8 bases between the two germline ends. Per germline, CDR1 LGHDT and CDR2 YNNKEL (reference sequence).

About this clone itself: A read error may account for a junction end that differs from germline. V gene TRBV7-7 combines with J gene TRBJ2-5, with TRBD2 identical over 11 bases. The CDR3 runs 17 residues. From germline, CDR1 is SSHAT and CDR2 FNYEAQ (reference sequence). As DNA, the CDR3 is TGTGCTAGCAGCTTAGCGGGGGGGACAGGTCGCCAAGAGACCCAGTACTTC. It specifies CASSLAGGTGRQETQYF.

The chain recombines TRBV11-2 with TRBJ2-1, with TRBD2 matching 11 bases. The germline V gene encodes CDR1 SGHAT and CDR2 FQNNGV. The CDR3 runs 16 residues. V gave up 2 bases and J gave up 4 bases; unmatched junction bases: 4. CDR3 region: CASSLLAGGTYNEQFF. The CDR3, as DNA: TGTGCCAGCAGCTTATTAGCGGGAGGGACATACAATGAGCAGTTCTTC.

CDR3 sequence: CASSLNTAANEQFF. The CDR3 nucleotides are TGTGCCAGCAGCTTAAATACCGCGGCTAATGAGCAGTTCTTC. The chain combines TRBV11-1 with TRBJ2-1; D gene uncertain. CDR3 length: 14 amino acids. V was pared by 2 bases and J by 7 bases, with 12 bases between. Germline V gives CDR1 SGHAT, CDR2 FQDESV (reference sequence).

The V and J genes are TRBV19 and TRBJ1-1; D gene unclear. The CDR3 covers 11 residues. Germline values: CDR1 LNHDA, CDR2 SQIVND (reference sequence). V was trimmed by 7 bases and J by 2 bases, leaving 5 bases between them. The CDR3 reads CASILNTEAFF. The CDR3 DNA reads TGTGCCAGTATCTTAAACACTGAAGCTTTCTTT.

V gene TRBV28 combines with J gene TRBJ2-7; D is possibly TRBD1 (6 bases). This CDR3 has 14 amino acids. Trimming took off 6 bases at V and 5 bases at J, with 17 bases between the two ends. Per the germline V gene, CDR1 is MDHEN and CDR2 is SYDVKM. CDR3 loop: CASRPPGHWDEQYF. CDR3 in DNA: TGTGCCAGCAGACCCCCGGGACATTGGGACGAGCAGTACTTC.

This rearrangement joins TRBV9 to TRBJ2-7; TRBD2 might be the D (5 bases). Germline CDR1 SGDLS, CDR2 YYNGEE. V was cut by 2 bases and J by 1 base, with 13 bases left in between. There are 15 residues in the CDR3. The DNA for the CDR3 is TGTGCCAGCAGCGTGAATTGGGAGAGATCCTACGAGCAGTACTTC. This encodes CASSVNWERSYEQYF. The full variable domain, rest sourced from reference TRBV9 and TRBJ2-7, is DSGVTQTPKHLITATGQRVTLRCSPRSGDLSVYWYQQSLDQGLQFLIQYYNGEERAKGNILERFSAQQFPDLHSELNLSSLELGDSALYFCASSVNWERSYEQYFGPGTRLTVT.

V gene TRBV5-1 combines with J gene TRBJ2-1; 9 bases are shared with TRBD2. Germline lookup yields CDR1 SGHRS and CDR2 YFSETQ. The ends lost 0 bases at V and 4 bases at J; junction bases unmatched: 8. The CDR3 sequence is 17 residues long. The CDR3: CASSLDPFSGGYNEQFF. The CDR3 nucleotides read TGCGCCAGCAGCTTGGACCCCTTTAGCGGGGGATACAATGAGCAGTTCTTC.

This sequence joins TRBV19 and TRBJ2-5, with 11 bases identical to TRBD2. Germline assignment: CDR1 LNHDA and CDR2 SQIVND (reference sequence). Unmatched junction bases numbered 15, after V lost 7 bases and J lost 5 bases. This CDR3 has 17 amino acids. CDR3: CASTAEGSGRAGETQYF. CDR3 in DNA: TGTGCCAGTACCGCCGAGGGTAGCGGGAGGGCCGGTGAGACCCAGTACTTC.

The chain links TRBV19 to TRBJ2-1; D gene unclear. The CDR3 is 14 amino acids. With 2 bases removed from V and 1 base from J, the gap between germline ends came to 6 bases. Germline V gene sequence: CDR1 LNHDA, CDR2 SQIVND (reference sequence). CDR3 amino acids: CASSILVSYNEQFF. The CDR3 DNA sequence: TGTGCCAGTAGTATACTAGTTTCCTACAATGAGCAGTTCTTC.

This sequence joins TRBV5-4 and TRBJ2-7, with 7 nucleotides matching TRBD1. With 4 bases clipped from V and 6 bases from J, the junction kept 13 bases outside the gene matches. The germline gives CDR1 SGHNT, CDR2 YYREEE (reference sequence). CDR3 size: 15 residues. CDR3 region: CASSPDRETFAEQYF. CDR3 DNA: TGTGCCAGCAGCCCCGACAGGGAAACCTTCGCCGAGCAGTACTTC.

This rearrangement joins TRBV28 to TRBJ1-2, with 9 bases that match TRBD1. This CDR3 spans 14 amino acids. Germline CDR1 and CDR2: MDHEN and SYDVKM. V trimming: 6 bases; J trimming: 8 bases; junction bases outside the gene matches: 10. The CDR3 DNA is TGTGCCAGCAGACTACAGGGGGCTGATCGGGGCTACACCTTC. Protein sequence: CASRLQGADRGYTF.

The J gene is TRBJ2-5, the V gene TRBV5-1; TRBD1 matches 7 bases. The CDR3 spans 15 residues. V lost 0 bases and J lost 5; bases outside the gene matches: 7. Germline lookup yields CDR1 SGHRS and CDR2 YFSETQ. The CDR3 reads CASSLDGDSPETQYF. The CDR3 DNA reads TGCGCCAGCAGCTTGGACGGGGACAGCCCGGAGACCCAGTACTTC.

This clone was seen only once. The V gene is TRBV7-2, the J gene TRBJ1-2; 8 bases line up with TRBD1. Looked up from germline, CDR1 is SGHTA and CDR2 is FQGNSA. The V segment lost 5 bases and the J segment 8 bases; nucleotides outside the gene matches: 16. The CDR3 has 16 amino acids. The CDR3 region has the DNA TGTGCCAGCAGCCAGGGGTCAGGGGGCGCGATGGGAGGCTACACCTTC. It specifies CASSQGSGGAMGGYTF.

This rearrangement joins TRBV4-3 to TRBJ2-3; TRBD2 matches at 13 bases. The germline gives CDR1 LGHNA, CDR2 YSLEER. This CDR3 region has 18 residues. Trimming cost V 0 bases and J 4 bases; bases outside gene matches: 7. CDR3 in amino acids: CASSQEGLAGMFSDTQYF. The CDR3 DNA reads as TGCGCCAGCAGCCAAGAGGGACTAGCGGGAATGTTCTCAGATACGCAGTATTTT.

The chain combines TRBV28 with TRBJ2-7; perhaps TRBD2 as D (5 bases). The CDR3 has 15 amino acids. Trimming removed 5 bases at V and 4 bases at J, with 18 bases between. Germline-derived CDR1 and CDR2 are MDHEN and SYDVKM. The DNA of the CDR3 is TGTGCCAGCAGTCCAAACCCTCTATCGGGGTACGAGCAGTACTTC. It yields the protein CASSPNPLSGYEQYF.

The gene calls are TRBV7-8 and TRBJ1-2, with D possibly being TRBD1 (6 bases). V lost 3 bases to trimming and J lost 5 bases, with 16 bases between them. Germline V gene data show CDR1 as SGHVS and CDR2 as FQNEAQ. The CDR3 is 15 residues long. The CDR3 nucleotides read TGTGCCAGCAGCTTCCGGACAGACGCTGGGTATGGCTACACCTTC. This translates into CASSFRTDAGYGYTF.